The 30 T cell receptor beta chains reported below all come from one sample, sequenced in a study of identical twins. TCRdb re-called the 5' RACE reads through MiXCR, storing one row per CDR3 protein. Of around 240,000 distinct CDR3 sequences listed, more than 9% were seen once; the top ten hold over 8%. Sequencing was performed on memory T cells sorted from blood. Receptor source: a man over 45 in good health.

This clonotype has ten or more counts. The chain employs TRBV5-1 and TRBJ1-1, with TRBD1 identical over 8 bases. The germline V gene encodes CDR1 SGHRS and CDR2 YFSETQ. The CDR3 covers 14 residues. Trimming cost V 4 bases and J 5 bases; bases outside gene matches: 7. CDR3 loop: CASSTDRGGTEAFF. In DNA, the CDR3 is TGCGCCAGCAGCACCGACAGGGGCGGGACTGAAGCTTTCTTT.

Only a few counts were recorded for this clonotype. J is TRBJ2-7 and V is TRBV5-4, with D perhaps matching TRBD2 (6 bases). V gave up 1 base and J gave up 6 bases, with 17 bases separating them. The germline CDR1 and CDR2 sequences are SGHNT and YYREEE (reference sequence). The CDR3 loop spans 15 amino acids. Here the CDR3 reads CASSLSGTRALEQYF. In DNA form, the CDR3 reads TGTGCCAGCAGCTTGTCTGGGACTCGCGCCCTCGAGCAGTACTTC. Complete variable domain (other parts from reference TRBV5-4 and TRBJ2-7): ETGVTQSPTHLIKTRGQQVTLRCSSQSGHNTVSWYQQALGQGPQFIFQYYREEENGRGNFPPRFSGLQFPNYSSELNVNALELDDSALYLCASSLSGTRALEQYFGPGTRLTVT.

J is TRBJ1-5 and V is TRBV5-5, with D possibly being TRBD1 (5 bases). Germline V gene data show CDR1 as SGHKS and CDR2 as YYEKEE (reference sequence). The CDR3 runs to 14 residues. V was cut by 0 bases and J by 7 bases, with 11 bases left in between. As DNA, the CDR3 is TGTGCCAGCAGCTTGGAAAGGGGAAGGCAGCCCCAGCATTTT. This codes for CASSLERGRQPQHF.

The J gene is TRBJ1-6, the V gene TRBV6-2 or TRBV6-3, with D possibly matching TRBD1 (5 bases). The V gene's germline CDR1 is MNHEY and CDR2 SVGEGT. Trimming removed 6 bases at V and 16 bases at J, with 19 bases between. This CDR3 spans 13 amino acids. The CDR3 bases are TGTGCCAGCAGCTGGGACGGGACCTTTCCTCTCCACTTT. Its translation is CASSWDGTFPLHF.

The J gene is TRBJ2-1, the V gene TRBV20-1; 8 nucleotides align to TRBD2. The V gene's germline CDR1 is DFQATT and CDR2 SNEGSKA (reference sequence). V trimming: 3 bases; J trimming: 1 base; junction bases outside the gene matches: 8. The CDR3 totals 16 residues. CDR3 in DNA: TGCAGTGCTAGCAGCGAACTAGCGGATTCCTACAATGAGCAGTTCTTC. Amino acid sequence: CSASSELADSYNEQFF.

Concerning this clonotype itself: It may be a read error: a sequence one base away is much more abundant. This chain joins TRBV7-2 and TRBJ2-1; TRBD2 matches 10 bases. CDR1 and CDR2 from the germline V gene are SGHTA and FQGNSA. CDR3 size: 14 residues. CDR3 coding DNA: TGTGCCAGCAGCTATTACGGGACTAGCGATGATCAGTTCTTC. It encodes CASSYYGTSDDQFF.

This clonotype was seen more than once but under ten times. The chain links TRBV13 to TRBJ2-7, with a weak D call TRBD2 (5 bases). CDR3 length: 13 amino acids. The V end lost 1 base, the J end lost 6 bases, and 10 bases lay between the germline ends. The germline CDR1 and CDR2 sequences are PRHDT and FYEKMQ (reference sequence). CDR3: CASSLVGGFEQYF. The CDR3, as DNA: TGTGCCAGCAGCTTAGTTGGCGGGTTCGAGCAGTACTTC.

The sample holds a few counts of this clonotype. The chain is built from TRBV7-9 and TRBJ1-6; 9 positions match TRBD1. Trimming cost V 5 bases and J 10 bases; bases outside gene matches: 6. The CDR3 covers 14 residues. CDR1 is SEHNR and CDR2 is FQNEAQ in the germline V gene (reference sequence). Written as DNA, the CDR3 is TGTGCCAGCAGCCGGACAGGGGTGCGGTCACCCCTCCACTTT. It codes for CASSRTGVRSPLHF.

This clonotype showed up just a few times. V gene TRBV7-2 combines with J gene TRBJ2-2; 9 bases align to TRBD2. Germline CDR1 reads SGHTA; CDR2 reads FQGNSA. The J segment lost 6 bases and the V segment lost 3 bases, leaving 11 bases of the junction unmatched. The CDR3 extends over 17 amino acids. CDR3 DNA sequence: TGTGCCAGCAGCTTTATGATGGCGGGGGGGCGGGCCGGGGAGCTGTTTTTT. It translates to CASSFMMAGGRAGELFF. The complete variable domain, with remaining parts taken from reference TRBV7-2 and TRBJ2-2, reads GAGVSQSPSNKVTEKGKDVELRCDPISGHTALYWYRQSLGQGLEFLIYFQGNSAPDKSGLPSDRFSAERTGGSVSTLTIQRTQQEDSAVYLCASSFMMAGGRAGELFFGEGSRLTVL.

This chain joins TRBV28 and TRBJ1-1; TRBD1 might be the D (6 bases). The CDR3 is 16 residues long. Looked up from germline, CDR1 is MDHEN and CDR2 is SYDVKM. Deletions cut 2 bases from V and 5 bases from J, with 18 bases between. The CDR3 DNA sequence: TGTGCCAGCAGTTTACCCCCACCGGAACAGGGAACTGAAGCTTTCTTT. Translated, it gives CASSLPPPEQGTEAFF.

This clonotype has more than one count but fewer than ten. CDR3 sequence (DNA): TGTGCCAGCAGCCACCCGGGGAACTACGAGCAGTACTTC. Its translation: CASSHPGNYEQYF. V gene TRBV4-2 combines with J gene TRBJ2-7, with a weak D call TRBD2 (5 bases). CDR1 and CDR2 from the germline V gene are LGHNA and YNFKEQ. Trimming stripped 3 bases from V and 3 bases from J, with 9 bases between. The CDR3 consists of 13 residues.

This clonotype was observed many times. V usage is TRBV5-1 and J usage is TRBJ2-3; D is perhaps TRBD2 (6 bases). Trimming shortened V by 2 bases and J by 3 bases, and 13 bases separated the two germline ends. Germline CDR1 and CDR2: SGHRS and YFSETQ. The CDR3 is made up of 15 amino acids. CDR3 protein: CASSLTSPRTDTQYF. For the CDR3, the DNA is TGCGCCAGCAGCTTAACTAGCCCGAGAACAGATACGCAGTATTTT.

The rearrangement uses TRBV6-5 and TRBJ2-5, with 9 nucleotides matching TRBD2. CDR3 length: 15 residues. Losses at the gene ends were 2 bases for V and 4 bases for J; bases not matched to a gene: 5. The germline V gene encodes CDR1 MNHEY and CDR2 SVGAGI. CDR3 residues: CASSYGGGAPETQYF. DNA of the CDR3: TGTGCCAGCAGTTACGGCGGGGGGGCCCCAGAGACCCAGTACTTC.

V gene TRBV16 combines with J gene TRBJ1-3; no clear D. The CDR3 covers 15 residues. Trimming left V 0 bases short and J 2 bases short, with 8 bases between. Germline CDR1 reads KGHSY; CDR2 reads FQNENV. CDR3: CASSQSQGAGNTIYF. The DNA for the CDR3 is TGTGCCAGCAGCCAATCGCAAGGAGCTGGAAACACCATATATTTT.

This sequence joins TRBV3-1 and TRBJ2-3; TRBD2 agrees at 10 bases. The CDR3 sequence is 16 residues long. Germline V CDR1 and CDR2: LGHDT, YNNKEL (reference sequence). V lost 4 bases to trimming and J lost 5 bases; unmatched junction nucleotides: 9. The CDR3 coding sequence is TGTGCCAGCAGCCCAGGGACTAGCGTATTAGGAGATACGCAGTATTTT. Amino acids: CASSPGTSVLGDTQYF.

This clonotype was counted ten times or more. The chain has TRBV7-9 and TRBJ1-1, with a tentative D call TRBD1 (6 bases). Between the trimmed V and J ends, which lost 2 bases and 1 base, there was a span of 11 bases. CDR1 is SEHNR, CDR2 FQNEAQ, per germline (reference sequence). The CDR3 covers 15 residues. The CDR3 loop reads CASSLMGRGNTEAFF. The CDR3 DNA reads TGTGCCAGCAGCTTAATGGGCAGGGGGAACACTGAAGCTTTCTTT.

This clonotype was seen a handful of times. V is TRBV10-3 and J is TRBJ2-3; unclear D gene. From germline, CDR1 is ENHRY and CDR2 SYGVKD. This CDR3 contains 14 residues. The V gene lost 2 bases and the J gene lost 2 bases, with 8 bases spanning the gap. The DNA of the CDR3 is TGTGCCATCAGTGAGCTGGCTACCACAGATACGCAGTATTTT. Its protein is CAISELATTDTQYF.

This clonotype was detected a few times. V gene TRBV12-3 or TRBV12-4 combines with J gene TRBJ1-6; no clear D gene. The CDR3 is 14 residues long. V lost 5 bases and J lost 5, with 10 bases in between. CDR3 residues: CASSPIGDNSPLHF. CDR3 nucleotides: TGTGCCAGCAGTCCCATTGGTGATAATTCACCCCTCCACTTT.

This clonotype showed up many times. J is TRBJ1-3 and V is TRBV5-1; possibly TRBD1 for D (6 bases). CDR3 length: 16 residues. V gave up 4 bases and J gave up 0 bases, with 14 bases separating them. Germline V gene lookup returns CDR1 SGHRS and CDR2 YFSETQ. CDR3 protein: CASSLQGTTSGNTIYF. CDR3 DNA sequence: TGCGCCAGCAGCCTACAGGGAACTACCTCTGGAAACACCATATATTTT. Complete variable domain (other parts from reference TRBV5-1 and TRBJ1-3): KAGVTQTPRYLIKTRGQQVTLSCSPISGHRSVSWYQQTPGQGLQFLFEYFSETQRNKGNFPGRFSGRQFSNSRSEMNVSTLELGDSALYLCASSLQGTTSGNTIYFGEGSWLTVV.

This clonotype was counted ten times or more. V usage is TRBV20-1 and J usage is TRBJ2-7; 9 bases map to TRBD2. Per the germline V gene, CDR1 is DFQATT and CDR2 is SNEGSKA (reference sequence). Trimming took 3 bases from V and 3 from J; bases not matched to a gene: 9. The CDR3 has 15 amino acids. CDR3 amino acids: CSASPPGLARYEQYF. CDR3 DNA: TGCAGTGCTAGCCCCCCCGGACTAGCGCGCTACGAGCAGTACTTC.

The chain combines TRBV6-1 with TRBJ1-6; D might be TRBD1 (6 bases). Deletions cut 6 bases from V and 6 bases from J, with 15 bases between. Germline-derived CDR1 and CDR2 are MNHNS and SASEGT. The CDR3 runs 15 residues. CDR3 coding DNA: TGTGCCAGCAGGACAGGCTTCGCATCTAATTCACCCCTCCACTTT. Residues: CASRTGFASNSPLHF.

Many counts were recorded for this clonotype. This sequence joins TRBV5-1 and TRBJ1-2, with 7 nucleotides matching TRBD1. The length of the CDR3 is 14 residues. Per the germline V gene, CDR1 is SGHRS and CDR2 is YFSETQ. With 5 bases clipped from V and 2 bases from J, the junction kept 6 bases outside the gene matches. CDR3 residues: CASSSGGLNYGYTF. The CDR3 DNA reads TGCGCCAGCAGTTCAGGGGGTCTCAACTATGGCTACACCTTC.

A few counts support this clonotype. The chain is built from TRBV27 and TRBJ2-7; TRBD2 matches 7 bases. Germline lookup yields CDR1 MNHEY and CDR2 SMNVEV (reference sequence). The CDR3 has 15 amino acids. Losses at the gene ends were 6 bases for V and 2 bases for J; bases not matched to a gene: 10. The CDR3 sequence is CASRLGGHSAYEQYF. The CDR3 DNA is TGTGCCAGCAGGTTGGGAGGGCACTCCGCCTACGAGCAGTACTTC.

This clonotype was picked up many times. CDR3: CASSYGTNEQFF. For the CDR3, the DNA is TGTGCCAGCAGTTACGGAACTAATGAGCAGTTCTTC. The V and J genes are TRBV6-2 or TRBV6-3 and TRBJ2-1, with D hard to call. Trimming left V 2 bases short and J 7 bases short, with 6 bases between. The CDR3 spans 12 residues. The germline gives CDR1 MNHEY, CDR2 SVGEGT.

This clonotype showed up many times. This chain joins TRBV15 and TRBJ2-2; 15 bases line up with TRBD2. V dropped 5 bases and J dropped 6; count of bases not matched to a gene: 4. CDR1 is LNHNV and CDR2 is YYDKDF in the germline V gene (reference sequence). The CDR3 is 16 amino acids. This chain's CDR3 is CATSWGLAGGAGELFF. CDR3 nucleotides: TGTGCCACCAGCTGGGGACTAGCGGGAGGTGCCGGGGAGCTGTTTTTT.

This chain uses TRBV12-3 or TRBV12-4 with TRBJ2-1, with 11 bases that match TRBD2. There are 17 residues in the CDR3. V lost 4 bases and J lost 9; bases outside the gene matches: 14. The CDR3 bases are TGTGCCAGCAGTTCATTTAAGGGTAGCGGGGGGGCGGCTGAGCAGTTCTTC. This gives the protein CASSSFKGSGGAAEQFF.

This clonotype has a count of ten or more. The V call is TRBV20-1, the J call TRBJ2-7; 7 nucleotides match TRBD2. V dropped 6 bases and J dropped 6; count of bases not matched to a gene: 11. CDR1 DFQATT and CDR2 SNEGSKA come from the germline V gene (reference sequence). The CDR3 runs to 13 residues. The CDR3 sequence is CSASGLSGGEQYF. The CDR3 bases are TGCAGTGCGTCGGGACTTTCGGGGGGCGAGCAGTACTTC.

This clonotype has more than one count but fewer than ten. The chain combines TRBV28 with TRBJ1-5; D call uncertain. V shed 2 bases and J shed 9 bases, with 11 bases lying between them. Germline lookup yields CDR1 MDHEN and CDR2 SYDVKM. The CDR3 loop spans 13 amino acids. For the CDR3, the DNA is TGTGCCAGCAGTTTAAACGAACGTGGGCCCCAGCATTTT. Translation gives CASSLNERGPQHF.

The rearrangement uses TRBV6-1 and TRBJ2-2, with D possibly being TRBD1 (6 bases). CDR3 size: 14 residues. CDR1 is MNHNS and CDR2 is SASEGT in the germline V gene. V lost 5 bases to trimming and J lost 7 bases, with 14 bases between them. The CDR3 is CASSPQGYGGELFF. CDR3 in DNA: TGTGCCAGCAGTCCACAGGGTTACGGCGGGGAGCTGTTTTTT.

The rearrangement joins TRBV3-1 to TRBJ2-5, with a tentative D call TRBD2 (6 bases). V dropped 4 bases and J dropped 6 bases, with 18 bases sitting between them. CDR1 and CDR2 from the germline V gene are LGHDT and YNNKEL (reference sequence). CDR3 size: 15 residues. The CDR3: CASSLLLAQIKTQYF. The CDR3 DNA reads TGTGCCAGCAGCCTACTTCTAGCGCAGATTAAGACCCAGTACTTC.